By share, the clone carrying this T cell receptor beta chain counts as medium-sized. Antigen: not known. CDR3 length: 14 amino acids. Germline V gene lookup returns CDR1 WNHNN and CDR2 SYGVQD (reference sequence). V lost 5 bases and J lost 1, with 10 bases in between. The data stem from a study of long-term antiretroviral therapy in people with HIV. Study findings and constraints: Diversity measured after ART increased yet remained under transplant donor controls.

At the survey level, the v3.0 immunoSEQ assay was run. Assay: immunoSEQ multiplex PCR; the TCRdb copy retains only in-frame clones and omits some. The sample yields some 20,000 clones, approximately 81% seen once. The sequence was collected from a man aged 35-49 years with HIV. V is TRBV10-1 and J is TRBJ2-3; tentative D call: TRBD1 (5 bases). The material was unsorted PBMCs, obtained less than 2.5 years after starting antiretroviral therapy. The CDR3 region has the DNA TGCGCCAGCAGTACCGGACACCGCACAGATACGCAGTATTTT. Translating it yields CASSTGHRTDTQYF.